This entry concerns a single TCR beta chain. In the source study's methods: Reference gene primer amplification gave nucleated cell count estimates. The table came from immunoSEQ multiplex PCR; TCRdb's copy has only in-frame clones and leaves some out. D and trimming were read from the DNA, whereas the V and J calls and clone size are those reported in that table. The sample shows 100,000 to 110,000 clones, roughly 90% of them seen only once. Per the germline V gene, CDR1 is GTSNPN and CDR2 is SVGIG (reference sequence). V lost 1 base to trimming and J lost 0 bases, with 13 bases between them. This CDR3 is built from 17 residues. These data belong to a study of blood T cell repertoires in COVID-19. Looking at the study overall: Italy, Spain and the United States were the sources of the convalescent and acute COVID-19 samples. T cells, B-cell-depleted T cells, or PBMCs supplied cDNA or gDNA.

The receptor was isolated from a man between 50 and 59 years old with active COVID-19. The V gene is TRBV30, the J gene TRBJ1-6, with D tentatively TRBD1 (6 bases). Sequencing used peripheral blood. CDR3 loop: CAWSGGGPGSYNSPLHF. Written as DNA, the CDR3 is TGTGCCTGGAGTGGAGGGGGACCCGGCTCCTATAATTCACCCCTCCACTTT. The full variable domain, with the rest looked up from reference TRBV30 and TRBJ1-6, is SQTIHQWPATLVQPVGSPLSLECTVEGTSNPNLYWYRQAAGRGLQLLFYSVGIGQISSEVPQNLSASRPQDRQFILSSKKLLLSDSGFYLCAWSGGGPGSYNSPLHFGNGTRLTVT.